The following is a T cell receptor (beta chain) sequence with its context. Its antigen is still unknown. No per-base quality is available; no much larger clone lies one base away. This sample is drawn from a study of T cell responses to AZD1222 COVID-19 vaccine (dated by TCRdb to 2020 to 2022). Broadly, across the study: A total of around 240 trial participants underwent TCR sequencing, of whom 200 to 220 had received two doses of AZD1222 and around 25 had received two doses of the MenACWY control vaccine. Enrollment into the trials was organized by age into subgroups of 18-55, 56-69 and 70-plus years, and those subgroups contained roughly 140, 27 and 60 TCR-sequenced participants, respectively. General conclusions and limits of the study: Conclusions about previously exposed vaccinees were limited because only six AZD1222 recipients were SARS-CoV-2 seropositive at baseline. The 56-69-year group was small, and its depth increase did not reach significance, likely because of low power. Reportedly, close to half of the unique spike-specific TCRs recognized epitopes lying outside the regions that are mutated in the B.1.351 and B.1.1.7 variants. Vaccine-associated CD4 TCRs spanned the whole spike protein, with dominant responses in regions 160-218 and 743-854. No day 14 peak-response samples were available, so repertoires were characterized only after the peak T cell response. Most participants were white British and females outnumbered males, and the authors suggested that clonal diversity may have been underestimated. After two AZD1222 doses, spike-specific TCR breadth and depth were significantly higher than at day 0 and than in MenACWY recipients.

Measured from the cysteine to the phenylalanine, the CDR3 is 18 residues long. The sequence is cut down to CDR3 DNA, 54 bases in frame from base 1. Clipping removes 3 bases from V and 2 bases from J, with 11 as the unmatched junction base count. Based on the germline V gene (reference sequence), the CDR1 and CDR2 sequences are LGHDT and YNNKEL. This specimen's time point label, per the study, means: about 28 days (+/-7) after the second vaccine dose. AZD1222 recipients whose second dose came at about 4 weeks and those whose second dose came at about 12 weeks were combined into one group, since spike-specific TCR depth and breadth did not differ between the two schedules. Samples from vaccinated people were obtained from the UK trials COV001 and COV002, which included a single-blind randomized controlled phase 2/3 trial of AZD1222 (ChAdOx1 nCoV-19) in healthy adults. Trial participant PBMC samples were collected at day 0 and day 28 after the second dose for TCRbeta chain sequencing.

The CDR3 regions of human TCRbeta chains were analyzed by immunosequencing. In the source study's methods: TCRs in the repertoires were compared against a reference library of SARS-CoV-2-specific TCRs that had been generated with the MIRA antigen-specificity platform. Breadth was defined as the fraction of unique TCRs that were SARS-CoV-2-associated, and depth was defined as the fraction of total T cells that were SARS-CoV-2-associated. Using the MIRA data, each spike-specific TCR was mapped to the spike region that the TCR reacts to and placed in a CD4 or CD8 class. Log10-transformed breadth and depth values were compared by one-way ANOVA with Sidak's multiple comparisons tests. TCRdb retrieved this table from immuneACCESS and kept in-frame rearrangements only. Not all clones are present; in checked studies, unresolved V genes account for under half, and no reason is known for the remainder. D and trimming come from the DNA, and the V and J calls and clone size come from that table. The sample includes roughly 87,000 clones, with about 89% observed a single time. The ten largest clones capture about 6.1% of the sample.

This chain is built from TRBV3-1 (or the pseudogene TRBV3-2) and TRBJ2-5; 11 junctional bases match TRBD2. The sequencing here drew on peripheral blood, taken 28 days after the second AZD1222 dose. This sequence originates from an adult who received the AZD1222 COVID-19 vaccine. The nucleotide sequence reads TGTGCCAGCAGCCATAGGGCTAGCGGGGGGAGGGGTCAAGAGACCCAGTACTTC. Translated, it reads CASSHRASGGRGQETQYF.